Following are 10 T cell receptor beta chains from one sample sequenced in a study of blood T cell repertoires in COVID-19. Using immunoSEQ multiplex PCR, the repertoire was profiled, and TCRdb retains in-frame clones only, with some absent. This table has a few hundred thousand clones, approximately 91% appearing once. What was sequenced was peripheral blood. These receptors originate from a middle-aged woman who had recovered from COVID-19.

Regarding this clone: Given the absence of the conserved phenylalanine or tryptophan at the CDR3 end, a read error is likely. The DNA is omitted, as the CDR3 cannot be located on it reliably, and the CDR3 follows TCRdb's listing. The V gene is TRBV28, the J gene TRBJ1-1; the table gives TRBD1 as D, unverified against the DNA. Counting both end residues, the CDR3 totals 9 amino acids. Germline V gene sequence: CDR1 MDHEN, CDR2 SYDVKM. This CDR3 reads CASSPHRAT.

V usage is TRBV4-1 and J usage is TRBJ1-3; D gene unclear. CDR1 is MGHRA, CDR2 YSYEKL, per germline. Trimming took 0 bases from V and 2 from J, leaving 8 bases between them. This CDR3 comprises 15 residues. The CDR3 here is CASSQDLAPGNTIYF. The CDR3 DNA reads TGCGCCAGCAGCCAAGATCTGGCCCCTGGAAACACCATATATTTT.

This clone was picked up a small number of times. The chain combines TRBV7-9 with TRBJ1-2, with 8 bases matching TRBD1. In germline, CDR1 is SEHNR, CDR2 FQNEAQ (reference sequence). The CDR3 is made up of 14 amino acids. Trimming removed 5 bases from V and 0 bases from J; junction bases left unmatched: 2. CDR3 protein: CASSPQGANYGYTF. The CDR3 coding sequence is TGTGCCAGCAGCCCACAGGGGGCTAACTATGGCTACACCTTC. The full variable domain, in which reference TRBV7-9 and TRBJ1-2 provide the parts outside the CDR3, is DTGVSQNPRHKITKRGQNVTFRCDPISEHNRLYWYRQTLGQGPEFLTYFQNEAQLEKSRLLSDRFSAERPKGSFSTLEIQRTEQGDSAMYLCASSPQGANYGYTFGSGTRLTVV.

The chain combines TRBV29-1 with TRBJ2-7, with a tentative D call TRBD2 (6 bases). With 3 bases removed from V and 5 bases from J, the gap between germline ends came to 20 bases. Germline-derived CDR1 and CDR2 are SQVTM and ANQGSEA. The CDR3 has 15 residues. CDR3 sequence: CSVEGRREGPNEQYF. DNA for the CDR3: TGCAGCGTTGAGGGGAGGCGGGAAGGCCCCAACGAGCAGTACTTC.

The rearrangement joins TRBV7-8 to TRBJ2-7; a possible D gene is TRBD2 (6 bases). The CDR3 totals 15 residues. The V gene's germline CDR1 is SGHVS and CDR2 FQNEAQ. The germline V and J ends were trimmed by 3 bases and 7 bases, with 19 bases remaining between them. In DNA, the CDR3 is TGTGCCAGCAGCTTCGTGGCGGGGACCCTTCAAGAGCAGTACTTC. Amino acid sequence: CASSFVAGTLQEQYF.

This sequence joins TRBV25-1 and TRBJ2-7; unclear D gene. Germline lookup yields CDR1 MGHDK and CDR2 SYGVNS. Trimming removed 7 bases from V and 9 bases from J, with 7 bases in between. The CDR3 loop spans 9 amino acids. This CDR3 is CASIPWQYF. CDR3 sequence (DNA): TGTGCCAGCATCCCCTGGCAGTACTTC.

V gene TRBV5-1 combines with J gene TRBJ2-7, with 9 bases identical to TRBD2. Germline-derived CDR1 and CDR2 are SGHRS and YFSETQ. V lost 2 bases and J lost 6; bases outside the gene matches: 3. CDR3 length: 13 amino acids. The CDR3 loop is CASSLGTSSEQYF. The CDR3 region has the DNA TGCGCCAGCAGCTTAGGGACTAGCTCCGAGCAGTACTTC.

The chain combines TRBV2 with TRBJ2-7, with D perhaps TRBD1 (7 bases). The germline V and J ends were trimmed by 7 bases and 1 base, with 14 bases remaining between them. Per germline, CDR1 SNHLY and CDR2 FYNNEI. The CDR3 is made up of 14 amino acids. In DNA, the CDR3 is TGTGCCAGCAACACAGGGGCGGGGTCCTACGAGCAGTACTTC. Its protein product is CASNTGAGSYEQYF.

The chain has TRBV5-5 and TRBJ1-2; 12 bases align to TRBD1. The germline CDR1 and CDR2 sequences are SGHKS and YYEKEE (reference sequence). The CDR3 totals 16 residues. Trimming took 3 bases from V and 8 from J; bases not matched to a gene: 11. CDR3 protein: CASSSGQGALKKGYTF. The DNA for the CDR3 is TGTGCCAGCAGCTCGGGACAGGGGGCGCTGAAAAAAGGCTACACCTTC.

The rearrangement links TRBV19 to TRBJ2-2, with no clear D. There are 16 residues in the CDR3. V lost 6 bases to trimming and J lost 6 bases, with 20 bases between them. Germline assignment: CDR1 LNHDA and CDR2 SQIVND (reference sequence). The CDR3 DNA reads TGTGCCAGTAGCGTTCGGTCCCCCCCTTTATCCGGGGAGCTGTTTTTT. Encoded protein: CASSVRSPPLSGELFF.